Each of the 2 T cell receptor beta chains below was sequenced from the same sample in a study of Graves' ophthalmopathy and Graves' hyperthyroidism. Beta-chain TCR CDR3 regions were amplified from RNA transcripts. Second-round multiplex PCR followed a first-round RT-PCR using HTBI primers. TCRdb itself ran the multiplex PCR reads through MiXCR, one entry per CDR3 protein. Seen here are 200,000 to 250,000 distinct CDR3 sequences, about 22% observed once, and the top ten hold roughly 45%. Sequenced input: peripheral blood. The receptors derive from a woman aged 45-65 years with Graves' ophthalmopathy.

The V call is TRBV27, the J call TRBJ1-2; TRBD1 is a possible D gene (6 bases). CDR1 is MNHEY, CDR2 SMNVEV, per germline (reference sequence). The CDR3 covers 15 residues. The ends were cut back, 1 base at V and 3 bases at J, with 12 bases in the middle. The CDR3 DNA is TGTGCCAGCAGTTTATTCGGGGGCTCTGACTATGGCTACACCTTC. It specifies CASSLFGGSDYGYTF.

The V call is TRBV6-1, the J call TRBJ2-5; 9 bases match TRBD2. There are 16 residues in the CDR3. Germline V gene lookup returns CDR1 MNHNS and CDR2 SASEGT. V shed 6 bases and J 4 bases; nucleotides not matched to a gene: 12. CDR3 DNA: TGTGCCAGCAGGCTAAGGTCGCTAGCGGGAATAGAGACCCAGTACTTC. Protein: CASRLRSLAGIETQYF.